The 25 T cell receptor beta chains below were found in one sample sequenced in a study of somatic mutations in cytotoxic T cells in rheumatoid arthritis. Clones were sequenced by immunoSEQ multiplex PCR, and TCRdb holds only the in-frame ones, with some missing. The sample carries some 14,000 clones, under 95% recorded once. Sequencing input: CD4+ T cells sorted from blood. Source of these receptors: a man between 65 and 80 years old with rheumatoid arthritis.

The chain joins TRBV6-6 to TRBJ2-1, with 9 bases fitting TRBD2. CDR3 size: 16 residues. V shed 2 bases and J 8 bases; nucleotides not matched to a gene: 10. Germline V gives CDR1 MNHNY, CDR2 SVGAGI (reference sequence). Here the CDR3 reads CASSYRRLADRDEQFF. As DNA, the CDR3 is TGTGCCAGCAGTTACCGAAGACTAGCGGACCGCGATGAGCAGTTCTTC.

The chain has TRBV10-3 and TRBJ1-5, with D possibly TRBD1 on 6 matching bases. This CDR3 has 14 amino acids. Between the trimmed V and J ends, which lost 4 bases and 3 bases, there was a span of 10 bases. CDR1 is ENHRY and CDR2 is SYGVKD in the germline V gene. This CDR3 is CAISAGGPNQPQHF. CDR3 DNA sequence: TGTGCCATCAGTGCCGGGGGGCCCAATCAGCCCCAGCATTTT.

The chain joins TRBV9 to TRBJ2-1, with 7 bases aligning to TRBD2. The ends lost 3 bases at V and 8 bases at J; junction bases unmatched: 5. The CDR3 consists of 13 residues. Germline-derived CDR1 and CDR2 are SGDLS and YYNGEE. CDR3 protein: CASSGWGRDEQFF. For the CDR3, the DNA is TGTGCCAGCAGCGGCTGGGGGAGGGATGAGCAGTTCTTC.

The V call is TRBV2, the J call TRBJ1-5; D uncertain. In germline, CDR1 is SNHLY, CDR2 FYNNEI. The ends were cut back, 2 bases at V and 0 bases at J, with 14 bases in the middle. This CDR3 contains 17 residues. The CDR3 nucleotides read TGTGCCAGCAGTGAACGGGTGGAGACTCATAGCAATCAGCCCCAGCATTTT. This encodes CASSERVETHSNQPQHF.

This clone was seen just once. The chain uses TRBV7-6 and TRBJ2-7; 9 positions agree with TRBD2. The CDR3 length is 15 residues. Germline V lookup: CDR1 SGHVS, CDR2 FNYEAQ. V lost 4 bases and J lost 3; bases outside the gene matches: 7. Here the CDR3 reads CASSYLAGVSYEQYF. In DNA form, the CDR3 reads TGTGCCAGCAGCTATTTAGCGGGAGTTAGCTACGAGCAGTACTTC.

The chain recombines TRBV13 with TRBJ2-5, with 7 bases lining up with TRBD2. The end of the DNA aligns better with TRBJ2-7, so the J call may be wrong. The germline V gene has CDR1 PRHDT and CDR2 FYEKMQ (reference sequence). The CDR3 length is 14 residues. The CDR3 is CASSPQGGVGEQYF. The DNA of the CDR3 is TGTGCCAGCAGCCCCCAGGGAGGGGTCGGCGAGCAGTACTTC.

V is TRBV30 and J is TRBJ2-2, with TRBD2 matching over 7 bases. Germline V gene data show CDR1 as GTSNPN and CDR2 as SVGIG (reference sequence). J lost 8 bases, V lost 6 bases, and 6 bases had no gene match. The CDR3 length is 12 residues. The CDR3 is CACYKAGGELFF. The CDR3 DNA reads as TGTGCCTGCTACAAAGCGGGGGGGGAGCTGTTTTTT.

This clone was found once. The V and J genes are TRBV2 and TRBJ2-5, with 12 bases lining up with TRBD2. The CDR3 totals 16 residues. Germline CDR1 reads SNHLY; CDR2 reads FYNNEI. V lost 5 bases and J lost 7; bases outside the gene matches: 11. CDR3 protein: CASSLTSGRERGTQYF. CDR3 DNA: TGTGCCAGCAGTCTGACTAGCGGGAGAGAGAGGGGGACCCAGTACTTC.

V gene TRBV2 combines with J gene TRBJ1-4; D gene ambiguous. CDR1 is SNHLY and CDR2 is FYNNEI in the germline V gene. CDR3 length: 12 residues. The CDR3 nucleotides are TGTGCTTGGGCAGGTGCTAATGAAAAACTGTTTTTT. Translated: CAWAGANEKLFF.

This clone occurred a few times. J is TRBJ1-3 and V is TRBV6-6, with D possibly matching TRBD1 (5 bases). The ends were cut back, 2 bases at V and 1 base at J, with 9 bases in the middle. Germline CDR1 is MNHNY and CDR2 is SVGAGI (reference sequence). This CDR3 contains 15 residues. In DNA, the CDR3 is TGTGCCAGCAGTTACCCACAGGAGTCTGGAAACACCATATATTTT. The encoded protein is CASSYPQESGNTIYF.

The V gene is TRBV7-9, the J gene TRBJ2-1, with TRBD2 matching over 11 bases. Germline V gene sequence: CDR1 SEHNR, CDR2 FQNEAQ (reference sequence). The CDR3 totals 17 residues. V was pared by 2 bases and J by 9 bases, with 12 bases of the junction left unmatched. CDR3 amino acids: CASSLLAGGRMEIEQFF. CDR3 bases: TGTGCCAGCAGCTTACTAGCGGGAGGAAGGATGGAGATTGAGCAGTTCTTC.

The rearrangement joins TRBV18 to TRBJ1-3, with 7 bases matching TRBD1. V shed 3 bases and J 4 bases; nucleotides not matched to a gene: 6. The germline CDR1 and CDR2 sequences are KGHSH and LQKENI. CDR3 length: 15 amino acids. CDR3 nucleotides: TGTGCCAGCTCACCCGACAGGGTTTCAGGAAACACCATATATTTT. Protein sequence: CASSPDRVSGNTIYF.

V gene TRBV10-3 combines with J gene TRBJ2-1, with 12 bases lining up with TRBD2. Germline assignment: CDR1 ENHRY and CDR2 SYGVKD. The junction had 6 bases not matched to a gene; V was cut back by 6 bases and J by 9 bases. The CDR3 runs 14 residues. CDR3 nucleotide sequence: TGTGCCATCAGCTGGACTAGCGGGGACCGTGAGCAGTTCTTC. Translated, it gives CAISWTSGDREQFF.

The rearrangement links TRBV9 to TRBJ2-5, with a weak D call TRBD1 (5 bases). The V gene lost 0 bases and the J gene lost 4 bases, with 19 bases spanning the gap. This CDR3 spans 17 amino acids. Germline V gives CDR1 SGDLS, CDR2 YYNGEE. CDR3 region: CASSVGPGKFLRETQYF. The CDR3 DNA is TGTGCCAGCAGCGTAGGCCCAGGGAAGTTTCTCCGAGAGACCCAGTACTTC.

This sequence joins TRBV6-5 and TRBJ2-3, with D maybe TRBD2 (5 bases). The CDR3 spans 12 residues. The V end lost 5 bases, the J end lost 8 bases, and 11 bases lay between the germline ends. Germline-derived CDR1 and CDR2 are MNHEY and SVGAGI. The DNA of the CDR3 is TGTGCCAGCAGTCCGGGAATGGGTACGCAGTATTTT. Residues: CASSPGMGTQYF.

This chain joins TRBV5-1 and TRBJ2-1; the D gene is possibly TRBD1 (5 bases). Germline CDR1 SGHRS, CDR2 YFSETQ. V was shortened by 1 base and J by 5 bases, with 13 bases between the two germline ends. This CDR3 has 15 residues. CDR3 protein: CASSLTAGSHNEQFF. The CDR3 coding sequence is TGCGCCAGCAGCTTGACGGCAGGGTCCCACAATGAGCAGTTCTTC.

The rearrangement joins TRBV4-1 to TRBJ2-1; 11 nucleotides align to TRBD2. The CDR3 extends over 15 amino acids. The V and J ends lost 6 bases and 8 bases, in that order; junction bases with no gene match: 9. Germline V gives CDR1 MGHRA, CDR2 YSYEKL. The CDR3 loop is CASRLSGGAVDEQFF. CDR3 DNA: TGCGCCAGCAGACTTAGCGGGGGGGCCGTAGATGAGCAGTTCTTC.

V and J are TRBV6-5 and TRBJ1-1; D not resolved. The CDR3 totals 15 residues. V lost 7 bases and J 2 bases, leaving 17 bases between the germline ends. Germline V CDR1 and CDR2: MNHEY, SVGAGI. The CDR3 is CASTRSKRQNTEAFF. The DNA of the CDR3 is TGTGCCAGCACCAGATCGAAAAGACAAAACACTGAAGCTTTCTTT.

V usage is TRBV28 and J usage is TRBJ2-1, with D hard to call. V shed 7 bases and J shed 6 bases, with 19 bases lying between them. CDR3 length: 15 amino acids. CDR1 MDHEN and CDR2 SYDVKM come from the germline V gene. In nucleotides, the CDR3 is TGTGCCAGCATACCCGGAAAAAACAGTGGCAATGAGCAGTTCTTC. This translates into CASIPGKNSGNEQFF. The full variable domain, completed using reference TRBV28 and TRBJ2-1, is DVKVTQSSRYLVKRTGEKVFLECVQDMDHENMFWYRQDPGLGLRLIYFSYDVKMKEKGDIPEGYSVSREKKERFSLILESASTNQTSMYLCASIPGKNSGNEQFFGPGTRLTVL.

The chain couples TRBV2 to TRBJ1-2, with 9 positions matching TRBD1. V shed 7 bases, J shed 7 bases, and the junction held 7 bases outside the gene matches. Per germline, CDR1 SNHLY and CDR2 FYNNEI. The CDR3 runs 13 residues. The CDR3 DNA follows: TGTGCCAGCATTAGCCGGACAGGGGTTGGCTACACCTTC. It encodes CASISRTGVGYTF. The entire variable domain, with the rest obtained from reference TRBV2 and TRBJ1-2, is as follows: EPEVTQTPSHQVTQMGQEVILRCVPISNHLYFYWYRQILGQKVEFLVSFYNNEISEKSEIFDDQFSVERPDGSNFTLKIRSTKLEDSAMYFCASISRTGVGYTFGSGTRLTVV.

This rearrangement joins TRBV11-2 to TRBJ2-1; maybe TRBD2 (6 bases). In germline, CDR1 is SGHAT, CDR2 FQNNGV. The CDR3 is made up of 16 amino acids. Trimming pared 0 bases from V and 0 bases from J, leaving 9 bases between. The CDR3 sequence: CASSLESSGSYNEQFF. The DNA of the CDR3 is TGTGCCAGCAGCTTAGAGAGTAGCGGCTCCTACAATGAGCAGTTCTTC.

This clone was detected once. The CDR3 bases are TGTGCCAGCAGCTACGACAGATCCTACGAGCAGTACTTC. Its translation: CASSYDRSYEQYF. The chain has TRBV7-2 and TRBJ2-7, with a weak D call TRBD1 (5 bases). The length of the CDR3 is 13 residues. CDR1 SGHTA and CDR2 FQGNSA come from the germline V gene. V shed 4 bases and J shed 1 base, with 8 bases lying between them.

The chain joins TRBV11-3 to TRBJ2-7; possibly TRBD1 for D (6 bases). Deletions cut 2 bases from V and 6 bases from J, with 11 bases between. Germline assignment: CDR1 SGHNT and CDR2 YENEEA. This CDR3 region has 13 residues. Here the CDR3 DNA reads TGTGCCAGCAGCTTAAACAGGGCGAGCGAGCAGTACTTC. Amino acid sequence: CASSLNRASEQYF.

The chain recombines TRBV18 with TRBJ2-3; the match to TRBD1 covers 7 bases. Germline V gene lookup returns CDR1 KGHSH and CDR2 LQKENI. This CDR3 region has 15 residues. With 3 bases clipped from V and 1 base from J, the junction kept 4 bases outside the gene matches. In DNA, the CDR3 is TGTGCCAGCTCACCGAGGGACAGTCGCACAGATACGCAGTATTTT. Its translation: CASSPRDSRTDTQYF.

The gene calls are TRBV7-3 and TRBJ2-7; 7 bases fit TRBD2. V lost 1 base to trimming and J lost 6 bases; unmatched junction nucleotides: 6. The CDR3 totals 14 residues. Germline V gene sequence: CDR1 SGHTA, CDR2 FQGTGA. CDR3 residues: CASSLIAGEGEQYF. CDR3 in DNA: TGTGCCAGCAGCTTAATTGCGGGAGAAGGCGAGCAGTACTTC.